These 30 T cell receptor beta chains share one sample of origin, sequenced in a study of shared clonotypes between healthy human individuals. The table came from immunoSEQ multiplex PCR; TCRdb's copy has only in-frame clones and leaves some out. The sample yields around 2,000,000 clones, roughly 91% seen once. Naive CD8 isolation took CD45RO-negative cells positively selected for CCR7 and excluded terminally differentiated effector memory CD45RA+ cells. The sample was naive CD8+ T cells from PBMCs. Every receptor here comes from a man aged 18 to 30 in good health. Some clones in this sample may be carry-over from other donors' samples.

The rearrangement links TRBV7-7 to TRBJ2-3; D is undetermined. This CDR3 spans 15 amino acids. V gave up 1 base and J gave up 2 bases, with 10 bases separating them. Germline loops: CDR1 SSHAT, CDR2 FNYEAQ (reference sequence). The CDR3 DNA follows: TGTGCCAGCAGCTTAGATGGTGGGGACACAGATACGCAGTATTTT. Translating it yields CASSLDGGDTDTQYF.

The chain joins TRBV5-6 to TRBJ2-1; 12 bases map to TRBD1. Germline assignment: CDR1 SGHDT and CDR2 YYEEEE. Unmatched junction bases numbered 5, after V lost 3 bases and J lost 7 bases. This CDR3 is built from 15 residues. The CDR3 coding sequence is TGTGCCAGCAGCTCCGGGACAGGGGGCCGGAATGAGCAGTTCTTC. It codes for CASSSGTGGRNEQFF.

This clone was recorded once. The rearrangement uses TRBV7-9 and TRBJ2-3; a weak D match, TRBD2 (5 bases). The germline V and J ends were trimmed by 7 bases and 1 base, with 9 bases remaining between them. The length of the CDR3 is 13 residues. Per germline, CDR1 SEHNR and CDR2 FQNEAQ (reference sequence). CDR3 nucleotide sequence: TGTGCCAGCAAGGAGGTTGGCACAGATACGCAGTATTTT. It encodes CASKEVGTDTQYF. Variable domain in full (rest from reference TRBV7-9 and TRBJ2-3): DTGVSQNPRHKITKRGQNVTFRCDPISEHNRLYWYRQTLGQGPEFLTYFQNEAQLEKSRLLSDRFSAERPKGSFSTLEIQRTEQGDSAMYLCASKEVGTDTQYFGPGTRLTVL.

The rearrangement links TRBV2 to TRBJ2-5; D might be TRBD2 (6 bases). The CDR3 contains 17 residues. Between the trimmed V and J ends, which lost 4 bases and 5 bases, there was a span of 23 bases. Per germline, CDR1 SNHLY and CDR2 FYNNEI. CDR3: CASSGPPPSVKGETQYF. CDR3 bases: TGTGCCAGCAGTGGACCTCCTCCTAGCGTAAAGGGGGAGACCCAGTACTTC.

The chain joins TRBV28 to TRBJ2-1; D unclear. In germline, CDR1 is MDHEN, CDR2 SYDVKM. This CDR3 is built from 12 residues. V was cut by 5 bases and J by 10 bases, with 12 bases left in between. DNA for the CDR3: TGTGCCAGCAGTATAGGCGCCACAGAGCAGTTCTTC. This encodes CASSIGATEQFF.

This clone was detected only once. This chain uses TRBV7-9 with TRBJ2-1; 11 bases map to TRBD2. V gave up 4 bases and J gave up 8 bases; unmatched junction bases: 10. This CDR3 is built from 16 residues. Germline CDR1 SEHNR, CDR2 FQNEAQ (reference sequence). CDR3 sequence reads: CASSSPPSGRFDEQFF. In nucleotides, the CDR3 is TGTGCCAGCAGCTCCCCCCCTAGCGGGAGGTTCGATGAGCAGTTCTTC.

A remark on this clone: The sample has other DNA sequences that encode this CDR3 too. The CDR3 region is CASSVAPNTEAFF. The CDR3 DNA reads TGTGCCAGCAGCGTAGCGCCGAACACTGAAGCTTTCTTT. The genes are TRBV9 and TRBJ1-1; D is undetermined. V lost 0 bases to trimming and J lost 1 base, with 4 bases between them. The CDR3 spans 13 residues. Per the germline V gene, CDR1 is SGDLS and CDR2 is YYNGEE.

The gene calls are TRBV28 and TRBJ2-7; D possibly corresponds to TRBD2 (5 bases). Trimming cost V 1 base and J 7 bases, with 11 bases left between them. CDR1 and CDR2 from the germline V gene are MDHEN and SYDVKM. The CDR3 runs 13 residues. The CDR3 loop is CASSLSGREEQYF. The CDR3 DNA is TGTGCCAGCAGTTTATCGGGCCGGGAAGAGCAGTACTTC. Looking up the rest from reference TRBV28 and TRBJ2-7 gives the full variable domain: DVKVTQSSRYLVKRTGEKVFLECVQDMDHENMFWYRQDPGLGLRLIYFSYDVKMKEKGDIPEGYSVSREKKERFSLILESASTNQTSMYLCASSLSGREEQYFGPGTRLTVT.

The CDR3 DNA reads as TGCGCCAGCAGCATCGGGACTAGCGGGTACAATGAGCAGTTCTTC. Its protein is CASSIGTSGYNEQFF. The chain is built from TRBV5-1 and TRBJ2-1; 12 nucleotides agree with TRBD2. The V gene's germline CDR1 is SGHRS and CDR2 YFSETQ. This CDR3 comprises 15 residues. J gave up 4 bases and V 4 bases, and 3 bases lay outside the gene matches.

The chain has TRBV10-1 and TRBJ1-2, with 7 bases matching TRBD1. CDR1 WNHNN and CDR2 SYGVQD come from the germline V gene (reference sequence). Trimming removed 5 bases from V and 4 bases from J; junction bases left unmatched: 4. The CDR3 runs to 13 residues. The CDR3: CASSSGGTYGYTF. The CDR3 DNA is TGCGCCAGCAGTTCAGGGGGTACCTATGGCTACACCTTC.

This clone occurred once. V gene TRBV6-5 combines with J gene TRBJ1-1, with D possibly being TRBD1 (5 bases). CDR3 length: 15 residues. The ends were cut back, 5 bases at V and 4 bases at J, with 17 bases in the middle. Germline values: CDR1 MNHEY, CDR2 SVGAGI. The CDR3 sequence: CASSMRKGQGTEAFF. The CDR3 region has the DNA TGTGCCAGCAGTATGCGGAAAGGGCAGGGCACTGAAGCTTTCTTT.

The genes are TRBV4-1 and TRBJ2-7; no definite D call. The V end lost 0 bases, the J end lost 4 bases, and 13 bases lay between the germline ends. This CDR3 comprises 15 residues. The V gene's germline CDR1 is MGHRA and CDR2 YSYEKL. The CDR3 spells CASSQDGRIAYEQYF. The CDR3 region has the DNA TGCGCCAGCAGCCAAGATGGGCGGATCGCTTACGAGCAGTACTTC.

V and J are TRBV28 and TRBJ1-2, with D possibly being TRBD1 (5 bases). V was clipped by 8 bases and J by 6 bases, with 22 bases between them. The CDR3 runs 15 residues. CDR1 is MDHEN and CDR2 is SYDVKM in the germline V gene. The CDR3 reads CASSAWGNGLDGYTF. The CDR3 DNA follows: TGTGCCAGCTCCGCCTGGGGGAATGGGTTAGATGGCTACACCTTC.

The V and J genes are TRBV28 and TRBJ2-5; possibly TRBD2 for D (5 bases). CDR1 MDHEN and CDR2 SYDVKM come from the germline V gene. The CDR3 loop spans 19 amino acids. Trimming removed 4 bases from V and 5 bases from J, with 29 bases in between. In DNA, the CDR3 is TGTGCCAGCAGTTACGGCCCTAACGAAAGACCCCTTAGGAGGGAGACCCAGTACTTC. It yields the protein CASSYGPNERPLRRETQYF.

The chain employs TRBV2 and TRBJ2-7; no reliable D call. The V gene lost 6 bases and the J gene lost 3 bases, with 12 bases spanning the gap. CDR1 is SNHLY and CDR2 is FYNNEI in the germline V gene. This CDR3 comprises 13 residues. This chain's CDR3 is CASRLPENYEQYF. The CDR3 DNA reads as TGTGCCAGCAGGCTTCCAGAAAACTACGAGCAGTACTTC.

This chain uses TRBV2 with TRBJ2-1; TRBD2 aligns across 11 bases. The germline V gene has CDR1 SNHLY and CDR2 FYNNEI. CDR3 size: 17 residues. V was pared by 4 bases and J by 6 bases, with 11 bases of the junction left unmatched. The CDR3 spells CASSGALLAGVVNEQFF. The DNA for the CDR3 is TGTGCCAGCAGTGGCGCCCTACTAGCGGGAGTGGTCAATGAGCAGTTCTTC.

The rearrangement links TRBV11-3 to TRBJ2-4; TRBD1 agrees at 12 bases. The CDR3 extends over 17 amino acids. The V gene's germline CDR1 is SGHNT and CDR2 YENEEA. After removal of 5 bases from V and 6 bases from J, the junction contained 11 bases not matched to a gene. The CDR3, as DNA: TGTGCCAGCAGCCCGGGGACAGGGGGCCCGTTTGGAAACATTCAGTACTTC. Its translation: CASSPGTGGPFGNIQYF. The full variable domain, its missing parts supplied by reference TRBV11-3 and TRBJ2-4, is EAGVVQSPRYKIIEKKQPVAFWCNPISGHNTLYWYLQNLGQGPELLIRYENEEAVDDSQLPKDRFSAERLKGVDSTLKIQPAELGDSAVYLCASSPGTGGPFGNIQYFGAGTRLSVL.

V is TRBV19 and J is TRBJ2-1; D unresolved. The length of the CDR3 is 15 residues. Trimming left V 1 base short and J 0 bases short, with 7 bases between. The germline gives CDR1 LNHDA, CDR2 SQIVND (reference sequence). CDR3 amino acids: CASSIGTDSYNEQFF. CDR3 bases: TGTGCCAGTAGTATAGGTACTGACTCCTACAATGAGCAGTTCTTC.

V usage is TRBV25-1 and J usage is TRBJ2-5, with D possibly being TRBD1 (6 bases). Per germline, CDR1 MGHDK and CDR2 SYGVNS. The CDR3 is 16 residues long. The V gene lost 7 bases and the J gene lost 2 bases, with 20 bases spanning the gap. CDR3: CASTRGVAGEQETQYF. CDR3 DNA sequence: TGTGCCAGCACCCGGGGTGTGGCAGGGGAACAAGAGACCCAGTACTTC.

This clone came up once. The genes are TRBV2 and TRBJ1-2, with TRBD1 identical over 8 bases. Germline values: CDR1 SNHLY, CDR2 FYNNEI. V gave up 2 bases and J gave up 3 bases; unmatched junction bases: 8. The CDR3 has 16 residues. For the CDR3, the DNA is TGTGCCAGCAGTGAACGGGCAGGGGGCGCCGACTATGGCTACACCTTC. Translating it yields CASSERAGGADYGYTF.

The chain uses TRBV10-3 and TRBJ1-1; the D gene is possibly TRBD1 (6 bases). CDR1 and CDR2 from the germline V gene are ENHRY and SYGVKD. V was pared by 6 bases and J by 3 bases, with 20 bases between. This CDR3 region has 16 residues. CDR3 sequence (DNA): TGTGCCATCAGCACCTCGCCCAGGGGCGGTGACACTGAAGCTTTCTTT. Protein product: CAISTSPRGGDTEAFF.

The rearrangement uses TRBV11-1 and TRBJ2-7, with 10 bases identical to TRBD1. The CDR3 consists of 14 residues. V was clipped by 6 bases and J by 2 bases; unmatched bases: 4. CDR1 SGHAT and CDR2 FQDESV come from the germline V gene (reference sequence). CDR3 residues: CASRTGTGAYEQYF. DNA for the CDR3: TGTGCCAGCAGGACCGGGACAGGGGCCTACGAGCAGTACTTC. The whole variable domain, remainder taken from reference TRBV11-1 and TRBJ2-7, is EAEVAQSPRYKITEKSQAVAFWCDPISGHATLYWYRQILGQGPELLVQFQDESVVDDSQLPKDRFSAERLKGVDSTLKIQPAELGDSAMYLCASRTGTGAYEQYFGPGTRLTVT.

Turning to this clone: The sample has other DNA sequences that encode this CDR3 too. The gene calls are TRBV7-9 and TRBJ2-5; 10 bases match TRBD2. CDR3 length: 16 amino acids. Per the germline V gene, CDR1 is SEHNR and CDR2 is FQNEAQ (reference sequence). V lost 1 base to trimming and J lost 0 bases; unmatched junction nucleotides: 2. This CDR3 reads CASSLGLAGDQETQYF. Here the CDR3 DNA reads TGTGCCAGCAGCTTAGGGCTAGCGGGAGACCAAGAGACCCAGTACTTC.

This chain uses TRBV27 with TRBJ2-7; D is uncertain. Trimming removed 3 bases from V and 10 bases from J, with 16 bases in between. The CDR3 length is 13 residues. Per the germline V gene, CDR1 is MNHEY and CDR2 is SMNVEV (reference sequence). As DNA, the CDR3 is TGTGCCAGCAGTTTGGGCCCGGTATATTTTCAGTACTTC. The encoded protein is CASSLGPVYFQYF.

Worth noting for this clone: Distinct nucleotide sequences in the sample also encode this CDR3. V and J are TRBV5-6 and TRBJ1-1, with unresolved D. CDR1 SGHDT and CDR2 YYEEEE come from the germline V gene. This CDR3 region has 13 residues. Deletions cut 2 bases from V and 0 bases from J, with 5 bases between. The CDR3 loop is CASSFAVNTEAFF. CDR3 DNA: TGTGCCAGCAGCTTTGCGGTGAACACTGAAGCTTTCTTT.

The chain's CDR3 is CASSFPLAGSLMGTDTQYF. CDR3 DNA: TGTGCCAGCAGTTTCCCGCTAGCGGGGAGTCTAATGGGCACAGATACGCAGTATTTT. The V and J genes are TRBV28 and TRBJ2-3; 9 bases are shared with TRBD2. CDR3 length: 19 amino acids. Looked up from germline, CDR1 is MDHEN and CDR2 is SYDVKM. J gave up 1 base and V 3 bases, and 14 bases lay outside the gene matches.

The CDR3, as DNA: TGTGCCAGCAGCTCTCGACTAGCGGGTGATACCTACGAGCAGTACTTC. Translated, it gives CASSSRLAGDTYEQYF. The chain carries TRBV7-6 and TRBJ2-7; 10 bases fit TRBD2. CDR3 length: 16 amino acids. V trimming: 4 bases; J trimming: 2 bases; junction bases outside the gene matches: 8. The V gene's germline CDR1 is SGHVS and CDR2 FNYEAQ.

V is TRBV7-9 and J is TRBJ2-3; tentative D call: TRBD2 (7 bases). CDR3 size: 17 residues. Per germline, CDR1 SEHNR and CDR2 FQNEAQ (reference sequence). V lost 7 bases and J lost 0, with 20 bases in between. This CDR3 is CASTPLRGASSTDTQYF. As DNA, the CDR3 is TGTGCCAGCACCCCGCTTCGGGGGGCTTCTAGCACAGATACGCAGTATTTT.

J is TRBJ1-2 and V is TRBV4-1; TRBD1 matches at 7 bases. The germline V gene has CDR1 MGHRA and CDR2 YSYEKL. V dropped 3 bases and J dropped 8; count of bases not matched to a gene: 18. The CDR3 length is 17 residues. The CDR3 here is CASSHPTGTAFGRGYTF. The CDR3 nucleotides read TGCGCCAGCAGCCATCCAACCGGGACAGCATTCGGTCGGGGCTACACCTTC.

This chain connects TRBV7-9 to TRBJ2-7, with 9 positions matching TRBD1. Losses at the gene ends were 5 bases for V and 3 bases for J; bases not matched to a gene: 5. From germline, CDR1 is SEHNR and CDR2 FQNEAQ (reference sequence). CDR3 length: 14 residues. The CDR3 loop reads CASSADRGFYEQYF. For the CDR3, the DNA is TGTGCCAGCAGCGCGGACAGGGGATTCTACGAGCAGTACTTC.